These 6 T cell receptor beta chains came from one sample sequenced in a study of neurological immune-mediated disorders. TCRdb called the 5' RACE reads again in MiXCR, with one record for every CDR3 protein. The table includes roughly 100,000 distinct CDR3 sequences, under 4.5% detected once. The sequenced sample was PBMCs. These receptor sequences come from a woman aged 50 to 60 with multiple sclerosis.

This clonotype appeared many times. The chain uses TRBV18 and TRBJ1-1, with 10 bases fitting TRBD1. This CDR3 comprises 15 residues. V was clipped by 4 bases and J by 4 bases; unmatched bases: 6. Germline V gives CDR1 KGHSH, CDR2 LQKENI. CDR3 nucleotides: TGTGCCAGCTCACTTTTGGGACAGGGGAGCACTGAAGCTTTCTTT. Amino acids: CASSLLGQGSTEAFF.

This clonotype came up many times. The rearrangement uses TRBV7-9 and TRBJ2-7, with 7 bases aligning to TRBD1. The CDR3 loop spans 14 amino acids. The ends lost 5 bases at V and 6 bases at J; junction bases unmatched: 10. The V gene's germline CDR1 is SEHNR and CDR2 FQNEAQ (reference sequence). CDR3 DNA: TGTGCCAGCAGCCTACGGGACAGCCGGGGCGAGCAGTACTTC. As protein: CASSLRDSRGEQYF.

At least ten counts were recorded for this clonotype. This rearrangement joins TRBV10-3 to TRBJ2-2; weak D call: TRBD2 (5 bases). CDR3 length equals 13 residues. V lost 3 bases to trimming and J lost 6 bases, with 8 bases between them. Germline CDR1 ENHRY, CDR2 SYGVKD. CDR3 protein: CAISDNGAGELFF. Written as DNA, the CDR3 is TGTGCCATCAGTGACAACGGGGCCGGGGAGCTGTTTTTT.

The table lists this clonotype with many counts. The rearrangement uses TRBV5-1 and TRBJ2-6; 9 nucleotides align to TRBD1. CDR1 and CDR2 (germline): SGHRS, YFSETQ. The length of the CDR3 is 18 residues. V lost 4 bases, J lost 6 bases, and 14 bases stayed unmatched. CDR3 DNA: TGCGCCAGCAGCCTGAAGGACAGGGGAACATCTATGGCCAACGTCCTGACTTTC. Its translation: CASSLKDRGTSMANVLTF.

This clonotype was found many times. The chain combines TRBV7-9 with TRBJ2-4; the match to TRBD1 covers 7 bases. CDR1 is SEHNR and CDR2 is FQNEAQ in the germline V gene (reference sequence). With V trimmed by 1 base and J by 0 bases, 6 bases remained unmatched. The CDR3 length is 17 residues. CDR3 in DNA: TGTGCCAGCAGCTTAGGAGTGGGACAGCTAGCCAAAAACATTCAGTACTTC. Its translation is CASSLGVGQLAKNIQYF.

This clonotype was counted many times. V usage is TRBV12-3 or TRBV12-4 and J usage is TRBJ2-5, with TRBD1 as a possible D gene (6 bases). V lost 3 bases, J lost 5 bases, and 10 bases lay in between. The CDR3 has 13 amino acids. The CDR3 coding sequence is TGTGCCAGCAGTTTCGGGACAAGGGAGACCCAGTACTTC. It specifies CASSFGTRETQYF.